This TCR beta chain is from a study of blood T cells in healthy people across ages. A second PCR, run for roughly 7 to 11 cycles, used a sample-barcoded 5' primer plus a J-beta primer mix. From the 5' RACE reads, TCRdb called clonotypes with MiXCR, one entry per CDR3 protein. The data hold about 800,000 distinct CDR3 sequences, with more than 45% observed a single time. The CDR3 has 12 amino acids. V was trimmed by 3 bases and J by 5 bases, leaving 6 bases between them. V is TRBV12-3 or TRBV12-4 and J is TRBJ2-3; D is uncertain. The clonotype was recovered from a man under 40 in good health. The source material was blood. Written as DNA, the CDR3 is TGTGCCAGCAGTTTGGTCCAAGATACGCAGTATTTT. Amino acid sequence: CASSLVQDTQYF.